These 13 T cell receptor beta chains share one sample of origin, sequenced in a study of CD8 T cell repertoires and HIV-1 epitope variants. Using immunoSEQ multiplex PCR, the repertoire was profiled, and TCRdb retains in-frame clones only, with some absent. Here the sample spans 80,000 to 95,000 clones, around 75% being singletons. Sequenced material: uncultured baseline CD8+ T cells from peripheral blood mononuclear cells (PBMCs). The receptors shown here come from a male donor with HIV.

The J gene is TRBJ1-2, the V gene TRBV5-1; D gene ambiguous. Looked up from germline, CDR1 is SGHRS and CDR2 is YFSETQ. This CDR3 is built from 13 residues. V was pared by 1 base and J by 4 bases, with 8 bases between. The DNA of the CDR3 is TGCGCCAGCAGCTTGAAGCCACCCTATGGCTACACCTTC. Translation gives CASSLKPPYGYTF.

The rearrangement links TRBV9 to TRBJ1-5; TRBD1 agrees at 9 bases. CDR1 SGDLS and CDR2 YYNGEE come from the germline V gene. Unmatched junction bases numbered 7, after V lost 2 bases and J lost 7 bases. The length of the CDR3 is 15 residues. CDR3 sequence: CASSVGQGQGQPQHF. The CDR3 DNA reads TGTGCCAGCAGCGTCGGACAGGGGCAGGGGCAGCCCCAGCATTTT.

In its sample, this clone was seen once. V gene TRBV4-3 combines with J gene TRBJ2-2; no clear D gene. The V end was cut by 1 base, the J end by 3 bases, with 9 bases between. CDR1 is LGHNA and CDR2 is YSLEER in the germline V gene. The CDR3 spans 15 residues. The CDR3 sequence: CASSQGGLDTGELFF. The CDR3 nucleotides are TGCGCCAGCAGCCAAGGGGGTTTGGACACCGGGGAGCTGTTTTTT.

The CDR3 region has the DNA TGTGCCAGCAGCCAGACTAGCGGGAGACCAGATACGCAGTATTTT. Residues: CASSQTSGRPDTQYF. This chain links TRBV5-4 with TRBJ2-3, with TRBD2 identical over 12 bases. CDR1 SGHNT and CDR2 YYREEE come from the germline V gene (reference sequence). With 4 bases clipped from V and 4 bases from J, the junction kept 4 bases outside the gene matches. The CDR3 runs to 15 residues. Variable domain in full (rest from reference TRBV5-4 and TRBJ2-3): ETGVTQSPTHLIKTRGQQVTLRCSSQSGHNTVSWYQQALGQGPQFIFQYYREEENGRGNFPPRFSGLQFPNYSSELNVNALELDDSALYLCASSQTSGRPDTQYFGPGTRLTVL.

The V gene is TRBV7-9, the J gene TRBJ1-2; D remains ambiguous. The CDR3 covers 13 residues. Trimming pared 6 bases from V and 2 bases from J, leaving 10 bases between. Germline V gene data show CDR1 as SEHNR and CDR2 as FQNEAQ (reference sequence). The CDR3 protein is CASSPGPNYGYTF. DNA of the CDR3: TGTGCCAGCAGTCCTGGGCCGAACTATGGCTACACCTTC.

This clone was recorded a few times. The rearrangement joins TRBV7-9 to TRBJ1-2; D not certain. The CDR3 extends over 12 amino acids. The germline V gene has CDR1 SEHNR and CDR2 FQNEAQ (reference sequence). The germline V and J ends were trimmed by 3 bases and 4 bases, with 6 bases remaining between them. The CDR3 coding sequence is TGTGCCAGCAGCTTGGGCAGCTATGGCTACACCTTC. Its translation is CASSLGSYGYTF.

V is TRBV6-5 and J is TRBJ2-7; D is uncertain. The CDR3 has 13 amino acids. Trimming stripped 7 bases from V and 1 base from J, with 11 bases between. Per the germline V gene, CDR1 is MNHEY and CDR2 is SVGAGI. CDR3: CASKEASSYEQYF. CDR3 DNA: TGTGCCAGCAAAGAGGCGAGTTCCTACGAGCAGTACTTC.

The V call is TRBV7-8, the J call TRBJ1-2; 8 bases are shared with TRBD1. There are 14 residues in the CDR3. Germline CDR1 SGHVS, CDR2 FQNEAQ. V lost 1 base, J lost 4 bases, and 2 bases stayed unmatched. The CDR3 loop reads CASSLGTGGYGYTF. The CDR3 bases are TGTGCCAGCAGCTTAGGTACAGGGGGCTATGGCTACACCTTC. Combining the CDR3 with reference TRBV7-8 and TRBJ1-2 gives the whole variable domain GAGVSQSPRYKVAKRGQDVALRCDPISGHVSLFWYQQALGQGPEFLTYFQNEAQLDKSGLPSDRFFAERPEGSVSTLKIQRTQQEDSAVYLCASSLGTGGYGYTFGSGTRLTVV.

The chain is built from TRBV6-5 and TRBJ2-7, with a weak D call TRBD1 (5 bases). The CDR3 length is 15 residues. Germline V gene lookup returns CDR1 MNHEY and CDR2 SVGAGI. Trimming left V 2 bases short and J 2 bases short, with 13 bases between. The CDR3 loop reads CASSYGANRPYEQYF. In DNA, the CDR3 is TGTGCCAGCAGTTACGGGGCAAACCGCCCCTACGAGCAGTACTTC.

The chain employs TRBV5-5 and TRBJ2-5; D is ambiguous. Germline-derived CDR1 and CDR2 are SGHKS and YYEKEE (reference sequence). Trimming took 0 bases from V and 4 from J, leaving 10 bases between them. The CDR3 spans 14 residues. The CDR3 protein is CASSLAEVPETQYF. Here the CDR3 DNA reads TGTGCCAGCAGCTTGGCCGAGGTCCCAGAGACCCAGTACTTC. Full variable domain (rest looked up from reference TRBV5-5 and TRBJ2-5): DAGVTQSPTHLIKTRGQQVTLRCSPISGHKSVSWYQQVLGQGPQFIFQYYEKEERGRGNFPDRFSARQFPNYSSELNVNALLLGDSALYLCASSLAEVPETQYFGPGTRLLVL.

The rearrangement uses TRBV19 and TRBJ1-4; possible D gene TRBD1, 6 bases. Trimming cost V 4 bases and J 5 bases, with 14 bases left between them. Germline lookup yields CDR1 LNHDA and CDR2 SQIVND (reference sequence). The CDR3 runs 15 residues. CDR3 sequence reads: CASSTYRDINEKLFF. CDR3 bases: TGTGCCAGTAGTACTTACCGGGACATCAATGAAAAACTGTTTTTT.

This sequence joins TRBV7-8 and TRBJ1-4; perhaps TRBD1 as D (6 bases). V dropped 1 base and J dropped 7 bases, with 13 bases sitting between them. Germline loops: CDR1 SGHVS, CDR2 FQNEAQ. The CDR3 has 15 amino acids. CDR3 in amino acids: CASSLGGGAGEKLFF. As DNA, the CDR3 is TGTGCCAGCAGCTTAGGAGGGGGGGCAGGTGAAAAACTGTTTTTT. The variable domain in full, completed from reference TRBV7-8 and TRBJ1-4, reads GAGVSQSPRYKVAKRGQDVALRCDPISGHVSLFWYQQALGQGPEFLTYFQNEAQLDKSGLPSDRFFAERPEGSVSTLKIQRTQQEDSAVYLCASSLGGGAGEKLFFGSGTQLSVL.

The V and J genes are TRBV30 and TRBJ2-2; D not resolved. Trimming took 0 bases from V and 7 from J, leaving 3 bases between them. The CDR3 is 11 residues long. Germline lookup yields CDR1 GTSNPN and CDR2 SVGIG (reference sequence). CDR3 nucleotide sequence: TGTGCCTGGAGTGTTGGCGGGGAGCTGTTTTTT. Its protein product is CAWSVGGELFF.